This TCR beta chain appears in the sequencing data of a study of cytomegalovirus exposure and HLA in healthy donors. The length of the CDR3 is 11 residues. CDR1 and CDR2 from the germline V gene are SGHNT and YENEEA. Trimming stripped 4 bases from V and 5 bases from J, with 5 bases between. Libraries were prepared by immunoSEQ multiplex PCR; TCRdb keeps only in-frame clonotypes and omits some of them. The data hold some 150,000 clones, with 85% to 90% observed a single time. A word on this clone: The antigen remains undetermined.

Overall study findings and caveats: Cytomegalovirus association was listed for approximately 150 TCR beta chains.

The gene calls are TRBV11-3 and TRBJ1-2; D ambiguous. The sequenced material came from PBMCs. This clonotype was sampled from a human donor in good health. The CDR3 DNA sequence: TGTGCCAGCAGCTCCCCATATGGCTACACCTTC. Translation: CASSSPYGYTF.